Each of the 9 T cell receptor beta chains below was sequenced from the same sample in a study of vaccination effects on CD4 cells after COVID-19. Under the ViraFEST assay, PBMC were stimulated with viral peptide pools so that antigen-specific CD4+ T cells expanded. Sequencing was performed afterwards. Following culture for about 11 days, CD4+ T cells were isolated. Each vaccine recipient was nucleocapsid antibody negative and had no prior SARS-CoV-2 infection. Sequencing used immunoSEQ multiplex PCR; TCRdb keeps in-frame clones, though not all of them. Of around 60,000 clones listed, around 76% are singletons. The antigens for these receptors are not known. Sequences were derived from CD4+ T cells from PBMCs cultured with HCoV-NL63 spike peptides, sampled before COVID-19 vaccination. All receptors come from a human donor who received a COVID-19 vaccine.

This chain connects TRBV29-1 to TRBJ2-2; perhaps TRBD1 as D (6 bases). The CDR3 runs 14 residues. The ends were cut back, 4 bases at V and 2 bases at J, with 11 bases in the middle. Germline CDR1 is SQVTM and CDR2 is ANQGSEA. CDR3 nucleotides: TGCAGCGTTGCAACAGGGTTAAACACCGGGGAGCTGTTTTTT. The encoded protein is CSVATGLNTGELFF.

The chain joins TRBV5-1 to TRBJ2-3; possibly TRBD1 for D (6 bases). The CDR3 covers 17 residues. Per germline, CDR1 SGHRS and CDR2 YFSETQ. V shed 4 bases and J shed 0 bases, with 18 bases lying between them. CDR3 amino acids: CASSLGLGGRSTDTQYF. Here the CDR3 DNA reads TGCGCCAGCAGCCTAGGGTTAGGGGGACGTAGCACAGATACGCAGTATTTT.

This clone came up once. The chain joins TRBV6-5 to TRBJ2-7; D may be TRBD2 (5 bases). CDR1 is MNHEY and CDR2 is SVGAGI in the germline V gene. This CDR3 region has 15 residues. V was trimmed by 6 bases and J by 2 bases, leaving 17 bases between them. The CDR3 DNA reads as TGTGCCAGCAGCCGCGACCGGGATAGTCCCTACGAGCAGTACGTC. Its protein product is CASSRDRDSPYEQYV.

V usage is TRBV19 and J usage is TRBJ1-2, with TRBD1 matching 7 bases. The germline V gene encodes CDR1 LNHDA and CDR2 SQIVND (reference sequence). The CDR3 consists of 12 residues. V gave up 8 bases and J gave up 4 bases; unmatched junction bases: 4. The CDR3 is CASYDRVYGYTF. The CDR3 DNA is TGTGCCAGTTACGACAGGGTCTATGGCTACACCTTC. Full variable domain (outside the CDR3, taken from reference TRBV19 and TRBJ1-2): DGGITQSPKYLFRKEGQNVTLSCEQNLNHDAMYWYRQDPGQGLRLIYYSQIVNDFQKGDIAEGYSVSREKKESFPLTVTSAQKNPTAFYLCASYDRVYGYTFGSGTRLTVV.

The chain is built from TRBV4-2 and TRBJ1-3; D gene ambiguous. V was clipped by 0 bases and J by 4 bases, with 7 bases between them. Germline V gives CDR1 LGHNA, CDR2 YNFKEQ. The CDR3 has 14 residues. CDR3 sequence: CASSQDNSGNTIYF. DNA of the CDR3: TGTGCCAGCAGCCAAGATAATTCGGGAAACACCATATATTTT.

The genes are TRBV7-2 and TRBJ1-1; TRBD1 agrees at 8 bases. Trimming cost V 5 bases and J 11 bases; bases outside gene matches: 13. CDR3 size: 14 residues. CDR1 is SGHTA, CDR2 FQGNSA, per germline. The CDR3 loop is CASSPRTGRFDAFF. The CDR3 DNA is TGTGCCAGCAGCCCGCGGACAGGGCGATTTGATGCTTTCTTT.

This clone was counted only a few times. CDR3 in DNA: TGTGCCAGCATGCCGGACAGGGCAGGCACAGATACGCAGTATTTT. It encodes CASMPDRAGTDTQYF. This chain connects TRBV27 to TRBJ2-3, with TRBD1 matching over 8 bases. CDR1 MNHEY and CDR2 SMNVEV come from the germline V gene (reference sequence). J was trimmed by 1 base and V by 7 bases; bases with no gene match: 7. This CDR3 contains 15 residues.

V and J are TRBV19 and TRBJ2-7; 10 bases are a match to TRBD2. The V gene's germline CDR1 is LNHDA and CDR2 SQIVND (reference sequence). V shed 7 bases and J 0 bases; nucleotides not matched to a gene: 3. The CDR3 is 14 residues long. The CDR3 DNA reads TGTGCCAGTAAGGCTAGCGGGAGCTCCTACGAGCAGTACGTC. As protein: CASKASGSSYEQYV.

This chain uses TRBV20-1 with TRBJ1-2; D remains unclear. The V and J ends lost 3 bases and 4 bases respectively, with 6 bases between them. The germline gives CDR1 DFQATT, CDR2 SNEGSKA (reference sequence). The CDR3 has 11 amino acids. This CDR3 reads CSARDVYGYTF. The CDR3 DNA is TGCAGTGCTAGGGACGTCTATGGCTACACCTTC.